This T cell receptor beta chain emerged from a study of T cells in Graves' hyperthyroidism and ophthalmopathy. Template material for amplifying TCR beta CDR3 regions consisted of RNA transcripts. HTBI primers were employed in a first-round RT-PCR of the TCR CDR3. MiXCR, applied by TCRdb to the multiplex PCR reads, yields one record per CDR3 protein. This table holds about 320,000 distinct CDR3 sequences, around 16% found once. CDR1 and CDR2 (germline): GTSNPN, SVGIG (reference sequence). Trimming took 2 bases from V and 6 from J; bases not matched to a gene: 7. The CDR3 sequence is 14 residues long. Source material: blood. J is TRBJ2-7 and V is TRBV30, with TRBD1 matching over 10 bases. The sequence was obtained from a man under 40 with Graves' hyperthyroidism. CDR3 amino acids: CAWSTGTGATEQYF. CDR3 coding DNA: TGTGCCTGGAGTACCGGGACAGGGGCTACCGAGCAGTACTTC.